The 6 T cell receptor beta chains in this list originate from one sample, sequenced in a study of metastatic and nonmetastatic thyroid tumors. MiXCR re-clonotyped the PCR reads for TCRdb. The data show 30,000 to 35,000 clones, with around 17% seen just once and almost 3.5% held by the top ten. Thyroid surgery took place with no prior treatment in any patient. Source material: blood. These receptors all stem from a female donor with papillary thyroid cancer or a benign thyroid nodule (not recorded which). Some clones in this sample may be carry-over from other donors' samples.

This clone was seen ten or more times. The chain has TRBV5-1 and TRBJ2-1; 14 bases fit TRBD2. This CDR3 comprises 17 residues. J gave up 4 bases and V 4 bases, and 7 bases lay outside the gene matches. Germline assignment: CDR1 SGHRS and CDR2 YFSETQ. The CDR3 sequence: CASSAGLAGAAYNEQFF. The CDR3 DNA follows: TGCGCCAGCAGCGCGGGACTAGCGGGAGCAGCATACAATGAGCAGTTCTTC.

This clone was seen repeatedly, ten times or more. The J gene is TRBJ2-1, the V gene TRBV6-1, with 8 nucleotides matching TRBD2. V dropped 5 bases and J dropped 5; count of bases not matched to a gene: 5. The CDR3 length is 14 residues. Germline V lookup: CDR1 MNHNS, CDR2 SASEGT. CDR3 in amino acids: CASSSSGSHNEQFF. The CDR3 nucleotides read TGTGCCAGCAGTTCCAGCGGGAGCCACAATGAGCAGTTCTTC.

In regard to this clone: This could be a read error, since a much larger clone is one nucleotide away. No conserved phenylalanine or tryptophan is present at the end of the CDR3, so a read error is the likely explanation. This chain joins TRBV20-1 and TRBJ2-5; D may be TRBD2 (5 bases). The end of the DNA fits TRBJ2-1 better, so the J call may be wrong. The length of the CDR3 is 18 residues. Germline V CDR1 and CDR2: DFQATT, SNEGSKA (reference sequence). For the CDR3, the DNA is TGCAGTGCTAGTTCCACCCTAAGCCCTAGCCGGAGTTACAATGAGCAGTTCTCC. It is translated as CSASSTLSPSRSYNEQFS.

The CDR3 region has the DNA TGTGCCAGCAGTTCCTGTCCCCTGAAGAATGGCTACACCTTC. It codes for CASSSCPLKNGYTF. The rearrangement joins TRBV28 to TRBJ1-2, with unresolved D. The CDR3 runs 14 residues. The V and J ends lost 4 bases and 6 bases respectively, with 15 bases between them. Germline V CDR1 and CDR2: MDHEN, SYDVKM.

Points on this clone: This may come from a read error, since a much larger clone is one base off. The V gene is TRBV27, the J gene TRBJ2-6, with 8 nucleotides matching TRBD1. The CDR3 has 19 residues. Trimming cost V 5 bases and J 8 bases; bases outside gene matches: 20. Germline loops: CDR1 MNHEY, CDR2 SMNVEV (reference sequence). Here the CDR3 reads CASSPCGARGRFSSNVLTF. The CDR3 region has the DNA TGTGCCAGCAGTCCGTGTGGGGCCAGGGGGCGCTTCTCCTCCAACGTCCTGACTTTC.

This clone was observed at least ten times. V is TRBV6-1 and J is TRBJ1-1, with D possibly matching TRBD1 (5 bases). The CDR3 is 13 amino acids. With 6 bases removed from V and 5 bases from J, the gap between germline ends came to 13 bases. Germline lookup yields CDR1 MNHNS and CDR2 SASEGT. CDR3 in amino acids: CASSAGGGTEAFF. CDR3 bases: TGTGCCAGCAGCGCCGGCGGGGGTACTGAAGCTTTCTTT.